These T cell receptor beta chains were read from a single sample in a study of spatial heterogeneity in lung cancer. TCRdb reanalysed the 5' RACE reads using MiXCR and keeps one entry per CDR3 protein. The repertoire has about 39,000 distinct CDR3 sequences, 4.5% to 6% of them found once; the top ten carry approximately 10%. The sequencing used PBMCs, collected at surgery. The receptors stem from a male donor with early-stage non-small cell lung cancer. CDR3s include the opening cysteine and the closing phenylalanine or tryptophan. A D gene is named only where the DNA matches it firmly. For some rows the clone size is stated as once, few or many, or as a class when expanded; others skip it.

CSAPRSPRVNGYTF TGCAGTGCACCAAGGTCCCCCAGAGTGAATGGCTACACCTTC TRBJ1-2 TRBV20-1 . many
CSARVPLGGYTEAFF TGCAGTGCTAGAGTACCCCTCGGTGGTTACACTGAAGCTTTCTTT TRBJ1-1 TRBV20-1 . many
CASSRHQRGGTDTQYF TGTGCCAGCAGCCGTCACCAGCGGGGTGGCACAGATACGCAGTATTTT TRBJ2-3 TRBV4-2 TRBD2 few
CASSQGQSSNTEAFF TGCGCCAGCAGCCAAGGACAGTCCTCGAACACTGAAGCTTTCTTT TRBJ1-1 TRBV4-3 . many
CASSPAGLAEETQYF TGTGCCAGCAGTCCGGCCGGACTAGCGGAAGAGACCCAGTACTTC TRBJ2-5 TRBV28 TRBD2 many
CASSQGRTEAFF TGTGCCAGCAGCCAGGGTAGAACTGAAGCTTTCTTT TRBJ1-1 TRBV12-3/TRBV12-4 . many
CASSLMGMRTDTQYF TGTGCCAGCAGTTTAATGGGAATGAGAACAGATACGCAGTATTTT TRBJ2-3 TRBV27 . many
CASSLEVGEQYF TGTGCCAGCTCCCTAGAGGTCGGGGAGCAGTACTTC TRBJ2-7 TRBV11-1 . .
CASSPPGARSNQPQHF TGTGCCAGCTCACCACCTGGGGCGCGCAGCAATCAGCCCCAGCATTTT TRBJ1-5 TRBV18 . many
CASSRDIYEQYF TGTGCCAGCAGCCGGGACATCTACGAGCAGTACTTC TRBJ2-7 TRBV12-3/TRBV12-4 . many
CASRYGTLSSPLHF TGTGCCAGTAGATACGGGACACTTTCTTCACCCCTCCACTTT TRBJ1-6 TRBV19 . few
CAISGSRRREQYF TGTGCCATCAGTGGGTCTCGGCGGCGGGAGCAGTACTTC TRBJ2-7 TRBV10-3 . .
CSAGSGGASDTQYF TGCAGTGCTGGTAGCGGGGGGGCCTCAGATACGCAGTATTTT TRBJ2-3 TRBV20-1 TRBD2 many
CAISEVSSGGNEQFF TGTGCCATCAGTGAAGTGTCTAGCGGGGGCAATGAGCAGTTCTTC TRBJ2-1 TRBV10-3 TRBD2 many
CASSLHTGRIINEQFF TGTGCCAGCAGCCTCCACACTGGCAGAATCATTAATGAGCAGTTCTTC TRBJ2-1 TRBV5-4 . many
CASSLGSHSTDTQYF TGCGCCAGCAGCTTGGGCAGCCACAGCACAGATACGCAGTATTTT TRBJ2-3 TRBV5-1 . many
CSVREGNQPQHF TGCAGCGTTAGGGAGGGGAATCAGCCCCAGCATTTT TRBJ1-5 TRBV29-1 . many
CASSFGNRGEQYF TGCGCCAGCAGCTTCGGAAACAGGGGCGAGCAGTACTTC TRBJ2-7 TRBV5-1 TRBD1 .
CASIKDGGGPTDTQYF TGTGCCAGCATCAAAGACGGCGGGGGGCCCACAGATACGCAGTATTTT TRBJ2-3 TRBV6-2/TRBV6-3 TRBD2 many
CASSTGNNEQFF TGTGCCAGCAGTACAGGCAACAATGAGCAGTTCTTC TRBJ2-1 TRBV12-3/TRBV12-4 . few
CASSPGRGLEQYF TGTGCCAGCTCACCAGGCAGGGGGCTAGAGCAGTACTTC TRBJ2-7 TRBV18 TRBD1 many
CASSLHRARPEAFF TGTGCCAGCAGTCTCCACAGGGCCAGACCTGAAGCTTTCTTT TRBJ1-1 TRBV12-3/TRBV12-4 . many
CASSLEGRDQPQHF TGCGCCAGCAGCTTGGAAGGCAGGGATCAGCCCCAGCATTTT TRBJ1-5 TRBV5-1 . many
CASSFQGRNSEAFF TGTGCCAGCAGCTTCCAGGGGAGAAACTCTGAAGCTTTCTTT TRBJ1-1 TRBV5-4 . .
CASSQDTANQPQHF TGTGCCAGCAGCCAAGATACAGCTAATCAGCCCCAGCATTTT TRBJ1-5 TRBV3-1 . many
CANKGGDGEKLFF TGTGCCAACAAAGGGGGAGATGGGGAAAAACTGTTTTTT TRBJ1-4 TRBV10-3 . .
CASSLRSQGQPQHF TGTGCCAGCAGTTTACGCTCCCAGGGTCAGCCCCAGCATTTT TRBJ1-5 TRBV12-3/TRBV12-4 . many
CSVVRQLNTEAFF TGCAGCGTTGTGCGGCAGTTGAACACTGAAGCTTTCTTT TRBJ1-1 TRBV29-1 . many
CASSFLRGEVYF TGTGCCAGCAGTTTTCTCCGGGGTGAGGTGTACTTC TRBJ2-7 TRBV28 . .
CSALDRGYGEAFF TGCAGTGCCTTAGACAGGGGGTACGGTGAAGCTTTCTTT TRBJ1-1 TRBV20-1 TRBD1 many
CASSQQYRGNEQFF TGTGCCAGCAGCCAGCAATACAGGGGGAATGAGCAGTTCTTC TRBJ2-1 TRBV3-1 TRBD1 many
CASSNGPGTSQYF TGCGCCAGCAGCAACGGCCCGGGGACATCTCAGTACTTC TRBJ2-4 TRBV4-3 . many
CASSRTANYGYTF TGTGCCAGCAGCCGGACAGCTAACTATGGCTACACCTTC TRBJ1-2 TRBV6-5 . many
CASSQAGGPHTQYF TGCGCCAGCAGCCAAGCGGGGGGGCCTCATACGCAGTATTTT TRBJ2-3 TRBV4-1 TRBD2 many
CASSEGQGLTSPLHF TGTGCCAGCAGCGAAGGACAGGGGTTAACTTCACCCCTCCACTTT TRBJ1-6 TRBV3-1 TRBD1 .
CASSPLAGGPKDTQYF TGTGCCAGCAGCCCTCTAGCGGGGGGGCCGAAAGATACGCAGTATTTT TRBJ2-3 TRBV13 TRBD2 many
CASGGTAIFGANVLTF TGTGCCAGCGGGGGGACCGCTATTTTCGGGGCCAACGTCCTGACTTTC TRBJ2-6 TRBV6-6 . .
CSASGQGSYNEQFF TGCAGTGCTTCGGGACAGGGTTCTTACAATGAGCAGTTCTTC TRBJ2-1 TRBV20-1 TRBD1 many
CASSTGTRGQPQHF TGTGCCAGCAGTACAGGGACCCGGGGTCAGCCCCAGCATTTT TRBJ1-5 TRBV12-3/TRBV12-4 . many
CASSLSGTDSQETQYF TGTGCCAGCAGTTTATCGGGGACCGATTCGCAAGAGACCCAGTACTTC TRBJ2-5 TRBV27 . many
CASSQQSDSSYEQYF TGTGCCAGCAGCCAACAATCGGACAGCTCCTACGAGCAGTACTTC TRBJ2-7 TRBV4-2 . .
CSASSGEPDTQYF TGCAGTGCTAGTTCCGGGGAACCAGATACGCAGTATTTT TRBJ2-3 TRBV20-1 . many
CSASTGRNYGYTF TGCAGTGCTAGTACCGGACGAAACTATGGCTACACCTTC TRBJ1-2 TRBV20-1 . few
CASSSGAVNTEAFF TGTGCCAGCAGCTCAGGGGCGGTGAACACTGAAGCTTTCTTT TRBJ1-1 TRBV7-9 . .
CSARVGQNQPQHF TGCAGTGCTAGAGTGGGACAGAATCAGCCCCAGCATTTT TRBJ1-5 TRBV20-1 TRBD1 .
CASRQYGEQFF TGTGCCAGCAGACAATACGGTGAGCAGTTCTTC TRBJ2-1 TRBV28 . many